A selection of T cell receptor beta chains follows, all from one sample in a study of shared clonotypes between healthy human individuals. Sequenced by immunoSEQ multiplex PCR; TCRdb stores in-frame clones only, minus some. Among some 2.4 million clones, approximately 93% were seen once, and the ten largest hold approximately 0.37%. The sample taken for sequencing was naive CD4+ T cells from PBMCs. These receptors originate from a young man in good health. Some clones in this sample may be carry-over from other donors' samples. Each CDR3 is given without its conserved first and last residue. Fields, in order: V gene, J gene, clone size, CDR3 length, CDR3 protein. Some rows have no size entry. The others give once, few or many, or a class for an expanded clone.

v_gene: TRBV25-1
j_gene: TRBJ1-2
abundance: few
len: 9
CDR3aa: ASSDNYGYT

v_gene: TRBV9
j_gene: TRBJ2-3
abundance: once
len: 12
CDR3aa: ASSVGPSTDTQY

v_gene: TRBV5-1
j_gene: TRBJ2-1
abundance: .
len: 12
CDR3aa: ASSLGDSYNEQF

v_gene: TRBV6-1
j_gene: TRBJ2-5
abundance: .
len: 12
CDR3aa: ASSLTQGRETQY

v_gene: TRBV2
j_gene: TRBJ1-4
abundance: .
len: 14
CDR3aa: ASSRTGGGTNEKLF

v_gene: TRBV7-3
j_gene: TRBJ2-2
abundance: .
len: 13
CDR3aa: ASSPGGVFAGELF

v_gene: TRBV11-3
j_gene: TRBJ2-7
abundance: .
len: 12
CDR3aa: ASSLDNRPYEQY

v_gene: TRBV11-1
j_gene: TRBJ2-7
abundance: .
len: 11
CDR3aa: ASSLGRGYEQY

v_gene: TRBV6-1
j_gene: TRBJ1-4
abundance: .
len: 10
CDR3aa: ASRESHEKLF

v_gene: TRBV28
j_gene: TRBJ1-2
abundance: .
len: 13
CDR3aa: ASSPPPGLSGGYT

v_gene: TRBV15
j_gene: TRBJ2-7
abundance: .
len: 12
CDR3aa: ATSRGQGSYEQY

v_gene: TRBV5-4
j_gene: TRBJ1-1
abundance: .
len: 13
CDR3aa: ASSLGRHGNTEAF

v_gene: TRBV4-1
j_gene: TRBJ2-1
abundance: .
len: 18
CDR3aa: ASSLQTSGTIYLSYNEQF

v_gene: TRBV9
j_gene: TRBJ2-7
abundance: .
len: 13
CDR3aa: ASSVQSAGGYEQY

v_gene: TRBV7-9
j_gene: TRBJ2-3
abundance: once
len: 12
CDR3aa: ASSLVGGADTQY

v_gene: TRBV5-1
j_gene: TRBJ2-5
abundance: .
len: 12
CDR3aa: ASSISSGKETQY

v_gene: TRBV11-2
j_gene: TRBJ2-1
abundance: .
len: 16
CDR3aa: ASSLDGAGTSDYNEQF

v_gene: TRBV28
j_gene: TRBJ1-1
abundance: .
len: 11
CDR3aa: ASSSSETWKAF

v_gene: TRBV4-1
j_gene: TRBJ1-4
abundance: .
len: 14
CDR3aa: ASRRGTAATNEKLF

v_gene: TRBV7-2
j_gene: TRBJ2-3
abundance: few
len: 13
CDR3aa: ASSLVSGPTDTQY

v_gene: TRBV25-1
j_gene: TRBJ2-5
abundance: .
len: 13
CDR3aa: ASSDPGDPQETQY

v_gene: TRBV28
j_gene: TRBJ2-5
abundance: .
len: 16
CDR3aa: ASSLPPGGGGGPETQY

v_gene: TRBV11-2
j_gene: TRBJ2-7
abundance: .
len: 17
CDR3aa: ASSLVAIKFPLIEDEQY

v_gene: TRBV15
j_gene: TRBJ2-6
abundance: .
len: 15
CDR3aa: ATSRDYLISGANVLT

v_gene: TRBV7-2
j_gene: TRBJ2-5
abundance: .
len: 12
CDR3aa: ASSYNLWGETQY

v_gene: TRBV7-3
j_gene: TRBJ2-2
abundance: .
len: 19
CDR3aa: ASSSAPGQGTSGKNTGELF

v_gene: TRBV5-1
j_gene: TRBJ2-6
abundance: .
len: 16
CDR3aa: ASSLYPGEASGANVLT

v_gene: TRBV28
j_gene: TRBJ2-1
abundance: .
len: 15
CDR3aa: ASSFRDRPFPVHEQF

v_gene: TRBV7-2
j_gene: TRBJ2-7
abundance: .
len: 13
CDR3aa: ASSLAGTASYEQY

v_gene: TRBV7-8
j_gene: TRBJ2-3
abundance: .
len: 16
CDR3aa: ASSLRDFGDSSYGTQY